These T cell receptor beta chains were read from a single sample in a study of vaccination and CD4 T cells after COVID-19. TCRdb reprocessed the PCR reads via MiXCR and lists one record per CDR3 protein. The sample lists over 8,000 distinct CDR3 sequences; about 55% were seen once. These receptors have no known antigen. Material: CD4+ T cells from blood, cultured in vitro. Every receptor here comes from a human donor who had recovered from COVID-19. Both conserved end residues are part of each CDR3. D genes are given only for firm matches. Size is omitted from some rows. Given values are once, few, many or a class for expanded clones.

CDR3 protein	CDR3 DNA	clone size	J gene	V gene	D gene
CASSPAGRGNGEAFF	TGTGCCAGCTCTCCGGCGGGACGGGGGAATGGTGAAGCTTTCTTT	NA	TRBJ1-1	TRBV18	NA
CASSMIVDRDRGRFKYGYTF	TGTGCCAGTAGCATGATAGTCGACCGGGACAGGGGGCGATTTAAGTACGGCTACACCTTC	NA	TRBJ1-2	TRBV19	TRBD1
CSARAGNSPLHF	TGCAGTGCTAGAGCAGGGAATTCACCCCTCCACTTT	once	TRBJ1-6	TRBV20-1	NA
CAISGRGESEAFF	TGTGCCATCAGTGGCAGGGGAGAATCGGAAGCTTTCTTT	large	TRBJ1-1	TRBV10-3	NA
CASSALDRNYGYTF	TGTGCCAGCTCGGCGTTGGACAGGAATTATGGCTACACCTTC	few	TRBJ1-2	TRBV18	TRBD1
CASTLESSTDTQYF	TGTGCCAGCACCTTGGAGTCTAGCACAGATACGCAGTATTTT	large	TRBJ2-3	TRBV7-9	NA
CATSRELRVPEAFF	TGTGCCACCAGCAGAGAGCTGCGTGTTCCTGAAGCTTTCTTT	NA	TRBJ1-1	TRBV15	NA
CASSKGQGYNEQFF	TGTGCCAGCAGCAAAGGACAGGGCTACAATGAGCAGTTCTTC	NA	TRBJ2-1	TRBV7-2	TRBD1
CASSPRPVGNTIYF	TGTGCCAGCAGTCCCCGCCCAGTTGGAAACACCATATATTTT	NA	TRBJ1-3	TRBV6-1	NA
CSARRDGRETQYF	TGCAGTGCGCGCCGGGACGGCCGAGAGACCCAGTACTTC	NA	TRBJ2-5	TRBV20-1	NA